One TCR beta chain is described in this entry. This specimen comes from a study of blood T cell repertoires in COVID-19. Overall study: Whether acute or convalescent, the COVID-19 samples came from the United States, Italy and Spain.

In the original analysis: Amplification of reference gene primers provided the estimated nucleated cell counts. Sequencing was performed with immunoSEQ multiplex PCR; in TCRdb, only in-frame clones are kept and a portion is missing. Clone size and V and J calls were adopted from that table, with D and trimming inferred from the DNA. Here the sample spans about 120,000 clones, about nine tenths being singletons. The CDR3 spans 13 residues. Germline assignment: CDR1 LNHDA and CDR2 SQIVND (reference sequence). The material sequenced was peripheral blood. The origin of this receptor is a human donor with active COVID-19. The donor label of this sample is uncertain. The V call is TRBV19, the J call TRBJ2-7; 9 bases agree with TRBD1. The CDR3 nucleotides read TGTAGCAGTATGGGACAGGGCTATGGCGAGCAGTACTTC. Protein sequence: CSSMGQGYGEQYF.